This TCR beta chain appears in the sequencing data of a study of OX40 agonist ivuxolimab in advanced cancers. Profiling relied on immunoSEQ multiplex PCR, and the TCRdb table lists in-frame clones only, not all of them. The table has about 48,000 clones, around 80% seen once. The length of the CDR3 is 12 residues. CDR1 is MNHNS, CDR2 SASEGT, per germline. V dropped 8 bases and J dropped 4 bases, with 11 bases sitting between them. The V call is TRBV6-1, the J call TRBJ1-1; D uncertain. The sequences come from CD4+ or CD8+ T cells sorted from blood, collected in a trial of the OX40 agonist ivuxolimab. This clonotype originated in an adult with an advanced solid tumor such as melanoma, head and neck, liver or kidney cancer. CDR3 nucleotides: TGTGCCAGCCGGGATAGCGGCACTGAAGCTTTCTTT. Translating gives CASRDSGTEAFF.